Listed below are T cell receptor beta chains from one sample, sequenced in a study of Tregs in tolerant kidney transplant recipients. This table comes from immunoSEQ multiplex PCR, and its TCRdb copy is limited to in-frame clones, with some not included. The table has hundreds of thousands of clones, roughly 84% seen once. The sample was CD4+ T cells from blood. These receptors were obtained from a human donor in good health. Each CDR3 is given with its conserved first and last residue. D genes are given only for firm matches. Some rows have no size entry. The others give once, few or many, or a class for an expanded clone.

abundance: NA; len: 12; v_gene: TRBV30; d_gene: NA; j_gene: TRBJ2-7; CDR3nt: TGTGCCTGGAGTGCCCATTTGGGGGAGCAGTACTTC; CDR3aa: CAWSAHLGEQYF
abundance: NA; len: 10; v_gene: TRBV20-1; d_gene: NA; j_gene: TRBJ2-7; CDR3nt: TGCAGTGCTAGTGTGAACGAGCAGTACTTC; CDR3aa: CSASVNEQYF
abundance: NA; len: 14; v_gene: TRBV2; d_gene: NA; j_gene: TRBJ2-5; CDR3nt: TGTGCCAGCAGTGAACAGGGGCGAGGAGAGACCCAGTACTTC; CDR3aa: CASSEQGRGETQYF
abundance: NA; len: 13; v_gene: TRBV7-9; d_gene: NA; j_gene: TRBJ1-1; CDR3nt: TGTGCCAGCAGCTTAGACTCGTACACTGAAGCTTTCTTT; CDR3aa: CASSLDSYTEAFF
abundance: NA; len: 13; v_gene: TRBV9; d_gene: NA; j_gene: TRBJ2-1; CDR3nt: TGTGCCAGCAGCGTAGGTGACAGGTTACCGCAGTTCTTC; CDR3aa: CASSVGDRLPQFF
abundance: NA; len: 15; v_gene: TRBV4-1; d_gene: NA; j_gene: TRBJ1-6; CDR3nt: TGCGCCAGCAGCCAAGGTCGCTCCTATAATTCACCCCTCCACTTT; CDR3aa: CASSQGRSYNSPLHF
abundance: NA; len: 14; v_gene: TRBV5-1; d_gene: TRBD2; j_gene: TRBJ2-1; CDR3nt: TGCGCCAGCAGGCGACTAGCGGGCGGAAATGAGCAGTTCTTC; CDR3aa: CASRRLAGGNEQFF
abundance: once; len: 12; v_gene: TRBV2; d_gene: NA; j_gene: TRBJ2-7; CDR3nt: TGTGCCAGCAGTGTCGGACAGCCCGAGCAGTACTTC; CDR3aa: CASSVGQPEQYF
abundance: NA; len: 17; v_gene: TRBV5-1; d_gene: TRBD1; j_gene: TRBJ2-7; CDR3nt: TGCGCCAGCAGTCCTATTTCCGGGACAGCCCTTAGCTACGAGCAGTACTTC; CDR3aa: CASSPISGTALSYEQYF
abundance: NA; len: 13; v_gene: TRBV5-1; d_gene: NA; j_gene: TRBJ2-1; CDR3nt: TGCGCCAGCAGCTTGGTTATCGAAAGTGAGCAGTTCTTC; CDR3aa: CASSLVIESEQFF
abundance: NA; len: 14; v_gene: TRBV5-1; d_gene: TRBD1; j_gene: TRBJ2-1; CDR3nt: TGCGCCAGCAGCGTATCGACAGGGAACGGTGAGCAGTTCTTC; CDR3aa: CASSVSTGNGEQFF
abundance: NA; len: 14; v_gene: TRBV9; d_gene: NA; j_gene: TRBJ2-3; CDR3nt: TGTGCCAGCAGCGTAAAGCAGGGTGTAGATACGCAGTATTTT; CDR3aa: CASSVKQGVDTQYF
abundance: NA; len: 16; v_gene: TRBV5-1; d_gene: NA; j_gene: TRBJ1-6; CDR3nt: TGCGCCAGCAGCTTGGATGGGGGCTCCTATAATTCACCCCTCCACTTT; CDR3aa: CASSLDGGSYNSPLHF
abundance: NA; len: 15; v_gene: TRBV18; d_gene: TRBD2; j_gene: TRBJ2-7; CDR3nt: TGTGCCAGCTCACCGGGACCGGGAGGTAGTTACGAGCAGTACTTC; CDR3aa: CASSPGPGGSYEQYF
abundance: NA; len: 19; v_gene: TRBV7-9; d_gene: NA; j_gene: TRBJ1-3; CDR3nt: TGTGCCAGCAGCTTAGAGGCAGGGGCCCTTTATTCTCCTGGAAACACCATATATTTT; CDR3aa: CASSLEAGALYSPGNTIYF
abundance: NA; len: 15; v_gene: TRBV5-5; d_gene: TRBD2; j_gene: TRBJ2-1; CDR3nt: TGTGCCAGCAGCTTGCTCAGCGGGGGTCGGGATGAGCAGTTCTTC; CDR3aa: CASSLLSGGRDEQFF
abundance: NA; len: 16; v_gene: TRBV5-6; d_gene: TRBD2; j_gene: TRBJ2-3; CDR3nt: TGTGCCAGCAGCTTGGTATTAGCGGGAGGAGGAGATACGCAGTATTTT; CDR3aa: CASSLVLAGGGDTQYF
abundance: NA; len: 14; v_gene: TRBV5-1; d_gene: TRBD1; j_gene: TRBJ2-7; CDR3nt: TGCGCCAGCAGCTGGGGACAGGGGGCGCGGGAGCAGTACTTC; CDR3aa: CASSWGQGAREQYF
abundance: NA; len: 14; v_gene: TRBV11-3; d_gene: NA; j_gene: TRBJ2-5; CDR3nt: TGTGCCAGCAGCTTAGGAGTAGGGGAAGAGACCCAGTACTTC; CDR3aa: CASSLGVGEETQYF
abundance: NA; len: 14; v_gene: TRBV19; d_gene: NA; j_gene: TRBJ2-1; CDR3nt: TGTGCCAGTAGTATAGGACAGTCCTTCGGTGAGCAGTTCTTC; CDR3aa: CASSIGQSFGEQFF
abundance: NA; len: 17; v_gene: TRBV4-2; d_gene: TRBD1; j_gene: TRBJ1-2; CDR3nt: TGTGCCAGCAGCCAAGCCGGGACAGGGATTTTTGTCTATGGCTACACCTTC; CDR3aa: CASSQAGTGIFVYGYTF
abundance: few; len: 17; v_gene: TRBV25-1; d_gene: TRBD1; j_gene: TRBJ1-1; CDR3nt: TGTGCCAGCAGTGAATTTCCCAGGACAGGTCCGAACACTGAAGCTTTCTTT; CDR3aa: CASSEFPRTGPNTEAFF
abundance: NA; len: 20; v_gene: TRBV18; d_gene: TRBD2; j_gene: TRBJ2-3; CDR3nt: TGTGCCAGCTCCCTCCGAGGACTAGCGGGGTATATTGGTAGCACAGATACGCAGTATTTT; CDR3aa: CASSLRGLAGYIGSTDTQYF
abundance: NA; len: 13; v_gene: TRBV10-1; d_gene: NA; j_gene: TRBJ1-1; CDR3nt: TGCGCCAGCAGTGAAGCTATGAACACTGAAGCTTTCTTT; CDR3aa: CASSEAMNTEAFF
abundance: few; len: 15; v_gene: TRBV5-1; d_gene: NA; j_gene: TRBJ2-5; CDR3nt: TGCGCCAGCAGCTTGAGTACGGCGTCACCGGAGACCCAGTACTTC; CDR3aa: CASSLSTASPETQYF
abundance: NA; len: 13; v_gene: TRBV5-1; d_gene: NA; j_gene: TRBJ1-5; CDR3nt: TGCGCCAGCAGCGCCGGATCCGAACAGCCCCAGCATTTT; CDR3aa: CASSAGSEQPQHF
abundance: NA; len: 13; v_gene: TRBV6-6; d_gene: NA; j_gene: TRBJ2-1; CDR3nt: TGTGCCAGCACCGATAGGGGGTCGGGTGAGCAGTTCTTC; CDR3aa: CASTDRGSGEQFF
abundance: NA; len: 13; v_gene: TRBV5-1; d_gene: NA; j_gene: TRBJ1-1; CDR3nt: TGCGCCAGCAGCCTGGACCCGAACACTGAAGCTTTCTTT; CDR3aa: CASSLDPNTEAFF
abundance: NA; len: 11; v_gene: TRBV30; d_gene: NA; j_gene: TRBJ1-4; CDR3nt: TGTGCCTGGAGTGACAGTGAAAAACTGTTTTTT; CDR3aa: CAWSDSEKLFF
abundance: NA; len: 14; v_gene: TRBV6-6; d_gene: NA; j_gene: TRBJ1-5; CDR3nt: TGTGCCAGCAGTTACGCGGGGGGCAATCAGCCCCAGCATTTT; CDR3aa: CASSYAGGNQPQHF
abundance: NA; len: 13; v_gene: TRBV6-5; d_gene: NA; j_gene: TRBJ2-4; CDR3nt: TGTGCCAGCAGTTACTCAGGGACGCACATTCAGTACTTC; CDR3aa: CASSYSGTHIQYF
abundance: NA; len: 14; v_gene: TRBV2; d_gene: NA; j_gene: TRBJ2-1; CDR3nt: TGTGCCAGCAGTGTGCAAGGTAATGGCAATGAGCAGTTCTTC; CDR3aa: CASSVQGNGNEQFF
abundance: NA; len: 16; v_gene: TRBV27; d_gene: NA; j_gene: TRBJ2-1; CDR3nt: TGTGCCAGCAGTCCCCGCGGGGACAGCCTATACAATGAGCAGTTCTTC; CDR3aa: CASSPRGDSLYNEQFF
abundance: few; len: 11; v_gene: TRBV19; d_gene: NA; j_gene: TRBJ1-1; CDR3nt: TGTGCCAGTAAGGGGAGCACTGAAGCTTTCTTT; CDR3aa: CASKGSTEAFF
abundance: NA; len: 13; v_gene: TRBV19; d_gene: NA; j_gene: TRBJ1-3; CDR3nt: TGTGCCACTGAACGGAACTCTGGAAACACCATATATTTT; CDR3aa: CATERNSGNTIYF
abundance: NA; len: 15; v_gene: TRBV5-1; d_gene: TRBD2; j_gene: TRBJ2-1; CDR3nt: TGCGCCAGCAGCTTGGGAATAGCGGGGGTTAACGAGCAGTTCTTC; CDR3aa: CASSLGIAGVNEQFF
abundance: NA; len: 13; v_gene: TRBV7-9; d_gene: NA; j_gene: TRBJ1-5; CDR3nt: TGTGCCAGCAGTCCTGCTTATGCGGGAGCCCAGCATTTT; CDR3aa: CASSPAYAGAQHF
abundance: once; len: 12; v_gene: TRBV2; d_gene: TRBD1; j_gene: TRBJ2-6; CDR3nt: TGTGCAACAGGGGGTGGGGCCAACGTCCTGACTTTC; CDR3aa: CATGGGANVLTF
abundance: NA; len: 13; v_gene: TRBV2; d_gene: TRBD1; j_gene: TRBJ2-5; CDR3nt: TGTGCCAGCAGCTGGGACAGTCAAGAGACCCAGTACTTC; CDR3aa: CASSWDSQETQYF
abundance: NA; len: 15; v_gene: TRBV7-8; d_gene: NA; j_gene: TRBJ2-3; CDR3nt: TGTGCCAGCAGCTTAGGAGGACAGCGAAGAGATACGCAGTATTTT; CDR3aa: CASSLGGQRRDTQYF
abundance: NA; len: 15; v_gene: TRBV14; d_gene: TRBD1; j_gene: TRBJ1-2; CDR3nt: TGTGCCAGCAGCCCGAAACAGGGGACTCTCGGTGGCTACACCTTC; CDR3aa: CASSPKQGTLGGYTF
abundance: NA; len: 15; v_gene: TRBV11-2; d_gene: TRBD1; j_gene: TRBJ2-5; CDR3nt: TGTGCCAGCAGCCAAGGCGGCAGGGGGCTCGAGACCCAGTACTTC; CDR3aa: CASSQGGRGLETQYF
abundance: NA; len: 12; v_gene: TRBV30; d_gene: NA; j_gene: TRBJ2-1; CDR3nt: TGTGCCTGGAGTGCTAAGTACAATGAGCAGTTCTTC; CDR3aa: CAWSAKYNEQFF
abundance: NA; len: 18; v_gene: TRBV14; d_gene: TRBD2; j_gene: TRBJ2-2; CDR3nt: TGTGCCAGCAGCCAAGATCTCGGGCAAGCGGGATGGACCGGGGAGCTGTTTTTT; CDR3aa: CASSQDLGQAGWTGELFF
abundance: NA; len: 14; v_gene: TRBV5-5; d_gene: NA; j_gene: TRBJ2-6; CDR3nt: TGTGCCAGCAACGTGAGGGCTGGGGCCAACGTCCTGACTTTC; CDR3aa: CASNVRAGANVLTF
abundance: NA; len: 12; v_gene: TRBV19; d_gene: TRBD1; j_gene: TRBJ2-7; CDR3nt: TGTGCCAGTAGTATTTACAGGGGAGAGCAGTACTTC; CDR3aa: CASSIYRGEQYF
abundance: few; len: 14; v_gene: TRBV5-1; d_gene: NA; j_gene: TRBJ1-3; CDR3nt: TGCGCCAGCAGCTTGGTCGGCAATCCGGACACCATATATTTT; CDR3aa: CASSLVGNPDTIYF
abundance: NA; len: 15; v_gene: TRBV5-1; d_gene: NA; j_gene: TRBJ1-4; CDR3nt: TGCGCCAGCAGCTACGGGGGTAGCGCTAATGAAAAACTGTTTTTT; CDR3aa: CASSYGGSANEKLFF
abundance: NA; len: 15; v_gene: TRBV29-1; d_gene: TRBD1; j_gene: TRBJ1-3; CDR3nt: TGCAGCGTTACACCTTCAGGGGGCTCTGGAAACACCATATATTTT; CDR3aa: CSVTPSGGSGNTIYF
abundance: NA; len: 15; v_gene: TRBV11-2; d_gene: NA; j_gene: TRBJ2-5; CDR3nt: TGTGCCAGCAGCCCAGCAGGGATAATTCATGAGACCCAGTACTTC; CDR3aa: CASSPAGIIHETQYF
abundance: once; len: 17; v_gene: TRBV4-1; d_gene: NA; j_gene: TRBJ2-1; CDR3nt: TGCGCCAGCAGCCAAGATCGAGGCCAGTTCGATTACAATGAGCAGTTCTTC; CDR3aa: CASSQDRGQFDYNEQFF
abundance: NA; len: 15; v_gene: TRBV7-6; d_gene: NA; j_gene: TRBJ2-2; CDR3nt: TGTGCCAGCAGCTTAGAGATAGGGCGCACCGGGGAGCTGTTTTTT; CDR3aa: CASSLEIGRTGELFF
abundance: NA; len: 19; v_gene: TRBV11-2; d_gene: TRBD2; j_gene: TRBJ2-7; CDR3nt: TGTGCCAGCAGCTTAGATCCGTTTAGCGGGAGGGCCACAGTGAACGAGCAGTACTTC; CDR3aa: CASSLDPFSGRATVNEQYF
abundance: NA; len: 17; v_gene: TRBV27; d_gene: TRBD2; j_gene: TRBJ2-7; CDR3nt: TGTGCCAGCAGTCCAATCAAAACTAGCGGGGGGGCCTCCGAGCAGTACTTC; CDR3aa: CASSPIKTSGGASEQYF
abundance: many; len: 14; v_gene: TRBV7-9; d_gene: NA; j_gene: TRBJ1-2; CDR3nt: TGTGCCAGCAGCTTAGTTGTCAGTTCCTATGGCTACACCTTC; CDR3aa: CASSLVVSSYGYTF
abundance: NA; len: 13; v_gene: TRBV19; d_gene: TRBD1; j_gene: TRBJ1-2; CDR3nt: TGTGCCAGTAGGACAGGGAGGGCCTATGGCTACACCTTC; CDR3aa: CASRTGRAYGYTF
abundance: NA; len: 18; v_gene: TRBV19; d_gene: NA; j_gene: TRBJ2-6; CDR3nt: TGTGCCAGTAGTATAGTATGGAGATATACATCTGGGGCCAACGTCCTGACTTTC; CDR3aa: CASSIVWRYTSGANVLTF
abundance: NA; len: 16; v_gene: TRBV5-1; d_gene: TRBD2; j_gene: TRBJ2-2; CDR3nt: TGCGCCAGCAGCAGGGCGTCTAGCGGGCAAACCGGGGAGCTGTTTTTT; CDR3aa: CASSRASSGQTGELFF
abundance: few; len: 13; v_gene: TRBV6-6; d_gene: NA; j_gene: TRBJ1-2; CDR3nt: TGTGCCAGCAGTTACTCCGGGACGGATGGCTACACCTTC; CDR3aa: CASSYSGTDGYTF
abundance: NA; len: 14; v_gene: TRBV7-2; d_gene: NA; j_gene: TRBJ1-3; CDR3nt: TGTGCCAGCAGCCCGCGGACGGGTGGAAACACCATATATTTT; CDR3aa: CASSPRTGGNTIYF